This T cell receptor beta chain was documented in a study of molecular identifiers for immune sequencing clone quantification. V lost 5 bases and J 8 bases, leaving 13 bases between the germline ends. The CDR3 sequence is 14 residues long. Libraries of naive CD8 T cells were made from roughly 20,000 to 1,000,000 sorted cells. They used 10%, 30% or 50% RNA. Naive CD8 T cells, phenotype CD8+CD4-CCR7+CD45RA+, were sorted. Preparation methods for the bulk TCR libraries were those previously described, with listed TCR primers. TCRdb fed the PCR reads into MiXCR, producing one record per CDR3 protein. The repertoire has some 320,000 distinct CDR3 sequences, around 21% of them found once; the top ten carry under 0.95%.

This chain connects TRBV12-3 or TRBV12-4 to TRBJ1-6; TRBD1 is a possible D gene (6 bases). The sequenced sample was naive CD8+ T cells from blood, with Jurkat cell RNA spiked in. The subset here: FACS-sorted CD8+CD4-CCR7+CD45RA+ naive T cells. This receptor was obtained from a human donor in good health. Some libraries in this study had Jurkat cell RNA spiked in. The CDR3 nucleotides read TGTGCCAGCAGTCCACAGGGTGGTTATTCACCCCTCCACTTT. This encodes CASSPQGGYSPLHF.